The entry below describes one T cell receptor beta chain. With random hexamers, reverse transcription was performed on about 0.5 to 1 ug of RNA. One entry per CDR3 protein results from TCRdb running MiXCR on the immunoSEQ multiplex PCR reads. The sample carries about 150,000 distinct CDR3 sequences, over 95% recorded once. This entry is derived from a study of CD8 T cells in Susac syndrome. There are 10 residues in the CDR3. Trimming pared 5 bases from V and 6 bases from J, leaving 5 bases between. CDR1 and CDR2 from the germline V gene are SGDLS and YYNGEE. The chain joins TRBV9 to TRBJ1-2; unclear D gene. Sequencing was performed on CD8+ T cells from PBMCs. The clonotype comes from a human donor with multiple sclerosis. The CDR3 is CASSGNGYTF. The CDR3 DNA is TGTGCCAGCAGTGGGAATGGCTACACCTTC.